The rows below give T cell receptor beta chains drawn from one sample of a study of cytomegalovirus exposure and HLA in healthy donors. Generated by immunoSEQ multiplex PCR, the TCRdb table keeps only in-frame clones and is missing some. Of fewer than 200,000 clones listed, approximately 80% were seen once; the top ten hold 13% to 15%. The sequencing input was PBMCs. The receptor source for this set is a woman between 25 and 40 years old in good health and CMV-seropositive. Each CDR3 is given with its conserved first and last residue. The D gene is left open where the match is weak. Some rows have no size entry. The others give once, few or many, or a class for an expanded clone.

v_call: TRBV10-1
j_call: TRBJ2-7
clone_size: NA
d_call: TRBD1
cdr3_nt: TGCGCCAGCAGTGAGTCCGGGACAGGGTTGAACGAGCAGTACTTC
cdr3_aa: CASSESGTGLNEQYF

v_call: TRBV7-8
j_call: TRBJ1-2
clone_size: NA
d_call: NA
cdr3_nt: TGTGCCAGCAGCCCCCGGACAGACCTTAACTATGGCTACACCTTC
cdr3_aa: CASSPRTDLNYGYTF

v_call: TRBV5-4
j_call: TRBJ2-6
clone_size: NA
d_call: NA
cdr3_nt: TGTGCCAGCAGCTTGACAGTACCGCTCTCTGGGGCCAACGTCCTGACTTTC
cdr3_aa: CASSLTVPLSGANVLTF

v_call: TRBV18
j_call: TRBJ2-7
clone_size: NA
d_call: TRBD1
cdr3_nt: TGTGCCAGCTCACCACAGACAGGGGAACGGCACGAGCAGTACTTC
cdr3_aa: CASSPQTGERHEQYF

v_call: TRBV7-3
j_call: TRBJ2-3
clone_size: NA
d_call: NA
cdr3_nt: TGTGCCAGCAGCAGAGCCCCAACAGATACGCAGTATTTT
cdr3_aa: CASSRAPTDTQYF

v_call: TRBV30
j_call: TRBJ1-6
clone_size: once
d_call: NA
cdr3_nt: TGTGCCTGGAGTGTACAGGGCAGGGTTGAGTCACCCCTCCACTTT
cdr3_aa: CAWSVQGRVESPLHF

v_call: TRBV19
j_call: TRBJ2-7
clone_size: NA
d_call: NA
cdr3_nt: TGTGCCAGTAATACACCGGGGTACGAGCAGTACTTC
cdr3_aa: CASNTPGYEQYF

v_call: TRBV9
j_call: TRBJ2-3
clone_size: NA
d_call: NA
cdr3_nt: TGTGCCAGCAGCGGGTACACCCTCAGCACAGATACGCAGTATTTT
cdr3_aa: CASSGYTLSTDTQYF

v_call: TRBV21-1
j_call: TRBJ2-2
clone_size: NA
d_call: NA
cdr3_nt: TGTGCCAGCAGCGACAGCACCGGGGAGCTGTTTTTT
cdr3_aa: CASSDSTGELFF

v_call: TRBV19
j_call: TRBJ2-3
clone_size: few
d_call: NA
cdr3_nt: TGTGCCAGCGGACTCACGCGGGATACAGATACGCAGTATTTT
cdr3_aa: CASGLTRDTDTQYF

v_call: TRBV7-9
j_call: TRBJ1-5
clone_size: NA
d_call: NA
cdr3_nt: TGTGCCAGCAGCGATCGGGGGGAGAATCAGCCCCAGCATTTT
cdr3_aa: CASSDRGENQPQHF

v_call: TRBV7-9
j_call: TRBJ1-2
clone_size: NA
d_call: NA
cdr3_nt: TGTGCCAGCAGCTCCCTGGGAGCGCACTATGGCTACACCTTC
cdr3_aa: CASSSLGAHYGYTF

v_call: TRBV10-3
j_call: TRBJ2-1
clone_size: NA
d_call: NA
cdr3_nt: TGTGCCATCAGTTCGGACTTTTACAATGAGCAGTTCTTC
cdr3_aa: CAISSDFYNEQFF

v_call: TRBV7-9
j_call: TRBJ2-7
clone_size: NA
d_call: TRBD1
cdr3_nt: TGTGCCAGCAGCCGTGGACAGGGAAGGGGCGAGCAGTACTTC
cdr3_aa: CASSRGQGRGEQYF

v_call: TRBV2
j_call: TRBJ2-1
clone_size: NA
d_call: NA
cdr3_nt: TGTGCCAGCAGTGAAGCTCCGGGTCTTGAGCAGTTCTTC
cdr3_aa: CASSEAPGLEQFF

v_call: TRBV7-3
j_call: TRBJ2-1
clone_size: NA
d_call: NA
cdr3_nt: TGTGCCAGCAGCTCCTACACGACAGCCCCCAATGAGCAGTTCTTC
cdr3_aa: CASSSYTTAPNEQFF